These T cell receptor beta chains were read from a single sample in a study of OX40 agonist ivuxolimab in advanced cancers. Sequenced by immunoSEQ multiplex PCR; TCRdb stores in-frame clones only, minus some. The sample carries 60,000 to 65,000 clones, around 90% recorded once. Sequencing used CD4+ or CD8+ T cells sorted from blood, obtained in a trial of the OX40 agonist ivuxolimab. These receptors came from an adult with an advanced solid tumor such as melanoma, head and neck, liver or kidney cancer. CDR3s include the opening cysteine and the closing phenylalanine or tryptophan. Fields, in order: CDR3 length, clone size, V gene, J gene, D gene, CDR3 protein, CDR3 DNA. D genes are given only for firm matches. The listing skips clone size in some rows; elsewhere it reads once, few, many or a size class.

14	-	TRBV6-7	TRBJ2-4	TRBD1	CANTGEVNKNIQYF	TGTGCCAATACAGGGGAAGTTAACAAAAACATTCAGTACTTC
13	-	TRBV5-6	TRBJ2-7	-	CASSLVSGYEQYF	TGTGCCAGCAGCTTGGTCTCAGGCTACGAGCAGTACTTC
12	-	TRBV10-3	TRBJ1-1	-	CAISESGFWAFF	TGTGCCATCAGTGAGTCCGGTTTTTGGGCTTTCTTT
17	-	TRBV5-1	TRBJ2-1	-	CASSRILAASSYNEQFF	TGCGCCAGCAGTCGCATCTTAGCCGCCAGCTCCTACAATGAGCAGTTCTTC
14	few	TRBV4-2	TRBJ2-1	-	CASSQDWLDGEQFF	TGTGCCAGCAGCCAAGATTGGCTAGATGGTGAGCAGTTCTTC
15	-	TRBV19	TRBJ2-3	TRBD2	CASTPSGREGDTQYF	TGTGCCAGTACCCCTAGCGGGAGGGAGGGCGATACGCAGTATTTT
15	-	TRBV11-2	TRBJ2-3	-	CASSTFMPGADTQYF	TGTGCCAGCAGCACATTTATGCCAGGGGCAGATACGCAGTATTTT
19	-	TRBV28	TRBJ1-4	TRBD1	CASSFTTGEGAPANEKLFF	TGTGCCAGCAGTTTCACAACAGGGGAGGGGGCCCCAGCTAATGAAAAACTGTTTTTT
15	-	TRBV28	TRBJ1-1	TRBD1	CASSSRTGLNTEAFF	TGTGCCAGCAGTTCCCGGACAGGGCTGAACACTGAAGCTTTCTTT
14	-	TRBV7-2	TRBJ1-2	-	CASSLYSGVLGYTF	TGTGCCAGCAGCCTTTACTCGGGGGTTCTTGGCTACACCTTC
16	-	TRBV11-3	TRBJ2-1	TRBD1	CASSLGRQGVHNEQFF	TGTGCCAGCAGTTTGGGACGGCAGGGGGTCCACAATGAGCAGTTCTTC
18	-	TRBV7-8	TRBJ2-2	-	CASSFGSLLAKGTGELFF	TGTGCCAGCAGCTTCGGCAGCCTCCTAGCGAAGGGCACCGGGGAGCTGTTTTTT
16	-	TRBV5-1	TRBJ2-1	TRBD2	CASSLGQGLAGYEQFF	TGCGCCAGCAGCCTGGGACAGGGACTAGCGGGATACGAGCAGTTCTTC
18	-	TRBV7-6	TRBJ2-7	-	CASSLGMERGGPAREQYF	TGTGCCAGCAGCTTGGGGATGGAAAGAGGAGGTCCGGCTCGTGAGCAGTACTTC
15	-	TRBV5-6	TRBJ1-2	-	CASTTPRGYDYGYTF	TGTGCCAGCACCACCCCCCGGGGGTATGACTATGGCTACACCTTC
12	few	TRBV6-1	TRBJ1-1	-	CASSEALTEAFF	TGTGCCAGCAGTGAAGCGCTCACTGAAGCTTTCTTT
13	-	TRBV30	TRBJ1-3	-	CAWRWDTGNTIYF	TGTGCCTGGAGATGGGATACTGGAAACACCATATATTTT
13	-	TRBV11-3	TRBJ1-1	-	CASSFSGPTEAFF	TGTGCCAGCAGCTTTTCCGGGCCCACTGAAGCTTTCTTT
13	-	TRBV5-1	TRBJ1-3	-	CASRGDSGNTIYF	TGCGCCAGCAGGGGTGACTCTGGAAACACCATATATTTT
15	-	TRBV4-1	TRBJ2-7	-	CASSQDSRASYEQYF	TGCGCCAGCAGCCAAGACTCCCGGGCTTCCTACGAGCAGTACTTC
13	-	TRBV6-5	TRBJ1-2	-	CASSLGPNYGYTF	TGTGCCAGCAGTTTGGGACCAAACTATGGCTACACCTTC
12	-	TRBV28	TRBJ2-7	-	CASSQSRYEQYF	TGTGCCAGCAGCCAGTCCCGTTACGAGCAGTACTTC
16	-	TRBV5-6	TRBJ1-5	-	CASSWWAGERQQPQHF	TGTGCCAGCAGCTGGTGGGCAGGGGAACGTCAACAGCCCCAGCATTTT
14	-	TRBV9	TRBJ2-2	-	CASSVGTNTGELFF	TGTGCCAGCAGCGTAGGAACGAACACCGGGGAGCTGTTTTTT
12	-	TRBV6-1	TRBJ2-7	TRBD2	CASGAAGLEQYF	TGTGCCAGCGGGGCAGCGGGACTCGAGCAGTACTTC
12	-	TRBV15	TRBJ2-3	-	CATSRVTDTQYF	TGTGCCACCAGCAGAGTTACAGATACGCAGTATTTT
12	-	TRBV29-1	TRBJ2-7	-	CSVGVQMDEQYF	TGCAGCGTTGGGGTACAGATGGACGAGCAGTACTTC
17	once	TRBV27	TRBJ2-5	TRBD2	CASSFTPGLAGVETQYF	TGTGCCAGCAGTTTTACTCCTGGACTAGCGGGAGTCGAGACCCAGTACTTC
16	-	TRBV15	TRBJ2-3	TRBD2	CATSRRTSGRANTQYF	TGTGCCACCAGCAGAAGGACTAGCGGGAGAGCCAATACGCAGTATTTT
15	-	TRBV6-5	TRBJ1-5	-	CASSVGTGINQPQHF	TGTGCCAGCTCTGTGGGAACCGGAATCAATCAGCCCCAGCATTTT
16	medium-sized	TRBV28	TRBJ1-2	-	CASSFFSFLGGYGYTF	TGTGCCAGCAGTTTCTTCTCCTTTCTGGGAGGCTATGGCTACACCTTC
12	-	TRBV5-1	TRBJ2-7	-	CASSLEGYEQYF	TGCGCCAGCAGCTTGGAGGGGTACGAGCAGTACTTC
16	-	TRBV6-6	TRBJ2-7	TRBD2	CASSYKGGRYSYEQYF	TGTGCCAGCAGTTACAAAGGCGGGAGGTACTCCTACGAGCAGTACTTC
17	-	TRBV7-3	TRBJ2-3	TRBD2	CASSLGLAGTSTDTQYF	TGTGCCAGCAGCTTAGGACTAGCGGGAACGAGCACAGATACGCAGTATTTT
14	-	TRBV19	TRBJ2-2	-	CASSIGGNTGELFF	TGTGCCAGTAGTATTGGGGGTAACACCGGGGAGCTGTTTTTT
12	-	TRBV29-1	TRBJ1-1	-	CSADGLNTEAFF	TGCAGCGCCGACGGGCTGAACACTGAAGCTTTCTTT
15	-	TRBV4-2	TRBJ2-7	TRBD1	CASSQAPGQGYEQYF	TGTGCCAGCAGCCAAGCCCCGGGACAGGGGTACGAGCAGTACTTC
15	-	TRBV19	TRBJ2-7	TRBD1	CATNPGQGLSYEQYF	TGTGCCACCAACCCGGGACAGGGCCTCTCCTACGAGCAGTACTTC
18	-	TRBV18	TRBJ2-7	-	CASSPPAWGGGSNYEQYF	TGTGCCAGCTCACCACCCGCTTGGGGGGGCGGGAGTAATTACGAGCAGTACTTC
17	-	TRBV18	TRBJ2-1	TRBD2	CASSPGFQLAGADEQFF	TGTGCCAGCTCACCAGGGTTTCAACTAGCGGGGGCCGATGAGCAGTTCTTC
16	-	TRBV5-4	TRBJ2-2	TRBD2	CASSGGTSGRTGELFF	TGTGCCAGCAGCGGAGGGACTAGCGGGAGAACCGGGGAGCTGTTTTTT
15	medium-sized	TRBV7-9	TRBJ1-2	-	CASSLGERPLYGYTF	TGTGCCAGCAGCTTAGGGGAGAGGCCCCTCTATGGCTACACCTTC
15	-	TRBV19	TRBJ2-7	TRBD2	CASSWGSGTSYEQYF	TGTGCCAGTAGCTGGGGAAGCGGGACGAGTTACGAGCAGTACTTC
14	once	TRBV5-6	TRBJ2-1	-	CASSFNSVHNEQFF	TGTGCCAGCAGCTTTAATAGCGTACACAATGAGCAGTTCTTC